These 21 T cell receptor beta chains were sequenced from one sample in a study of CD8+ T cells in alopecia areata. Sequencing used cDNA as its template, made by extracting RNA and reverse transcribing it. Method: immunoSEQ multiplex PCR; TCRdb's copy keeps in-frame clones and lacks some. The data hold 140,000 or so clones, with approximately 65% observed a single time. Material: CD8+ T cells sorted from blood. The receptors shown here come from a human donor in good health.

The J gene is TRBJ2-5, the V gene TRBV2; no clear D. Trimming stripped 7 bases from V and 2 bases from J, with 8 bases between. The CDR3 is 12 amino acids. Germline CDR1 and CDR2: SNHLY and FYNNEI. In DNA, the CDR3 is TGTGCCAGCAAGGACCCGCAAGAGACCCAGTACTTC. This gives the protein CASKDPQETQYF.

The chain carries TRBV11-2 and TRBJ2-5; D is unclear. This CDR3 spans 12 amino acids. Germline CDR1 is SGHAT and CDR2 is FQNNGV. The V end lost 0 bases, the J end lost 13 bases, and 12 bases lay between the germline ends. The CDR3 bases are TGTGCCAGCAGCTTAGAGGCAGGCAATCGGTACTTC. It encodes CASSLEAGNRYF.

V gene TRBV2 combines with J gene TRBJ2-1; 9 positions match TRBD1. The V gene end was trimmed by 4 bases and the J gene end by 3 bases; junction bases not matched to a gene: 7. Germline V gives CDR1 SNHLY, CDR2 FYNNEI. This CDR3 spans 16 amino acids. CDR3 DNA: TGTGCCAGCAGTGGATCCGGGACAGGGTACTACAATGAGCAGTTCTTC. Translation gives CASSGSGTGYYNEQFF.

The V call is TRBV6-5, the J call TRBJ1-3; D gene ambiguous. Germline values: CDR1 MNHEY, CDR2 SVGAGI. The V end was cut by 8 bases, the J end by 4 bases, with 15 bases between. CDR3 size: 14 residues. CDR3 sequence reads: CASAWRPFGNTIYF. CDR3 nucleotide sequence: TGTGCCAGCGCATGGAGGCCATTCGGAAACACCATATATTTT.

In this sample, this clone turned up a few times. V and J are TRBV29-1 and TRBJ2-3; TRBD2 aligns across 10 bases. V lost 7 bases, J lost 3 bases, and 7 bases stayed unmatched. The CDR3 covers 14 residues. Germline loops: CDR1 SQVTM, CDR2 ANQGSEA. In DNA, the CDR3 is TGCAGCGCCAACCTAGCGGGAGTAACAGATACGCAGTATTTT. Translation: CSANLAGVTDTQYF.

This clone was seen a few times. The V and J genes are TRBV29-1 and TRBJ1-3; D not resolved. The CDR3 extends over 15 amino acids. The V end lost 6 bases, the J end lost 1 base, and 16 bases lay between the germline ends. CDR1 is SQVTM, CDR2 ANQGSEA, per germline. The CDR3 nucleotides are TGCAGCGTCCTAGCCCGGAGTAAATCTGGAAACACCATATATTTT. Translation gives CSVLARSKSGNTIYF.

The DNA for the CDR3 is TGTGCCAGCAGCCCGACAGACGGGGGAGAGCAGTACTTC. Its protein is CASSPTDGGEQYF. This rearrangement joins TRBV5-6 to TRBJ2-7; D possibly corresponds to TRBD2 (6 bases). Germline CDR1 reads SGHDT; CDR2 reads YYEEEE. Deletions cut 4 bases from V and 7 bases from J, with 15 bases between. The CDR3 loop spans 13 amino acids.

This clone was detected a few times. The chain uses TRBV5-1 and TRBJ2-3; 7 bases are shared with TRBD1. With 4 bases clipped from V and 0 bases from J, the junction kept 5 bases outside the gene matches. Germline lookup yields CDR1 SGHRS and CDR2 YFSETQ. The CDR3 contains 15 residues. The CDR3 spells CASSPQGKSTDTQYF. The CDR3 nucleotides are TGCGCCAGCAGCCCACAGGGGAAAAGCACAGATACGCAGTATTTT.

A few counts support this clone. The V and J genes are TRBV5-1 and TRBJ2-5; D gene unclear. V lost 4 bases and J lost 5, with 9 bases in between. Germline assignment: CDR1 SGHRS and CDR2 YFSETQ. The CDR3 has 12 residues. CDR3 protein: CASSNQWETQYF. Here the CDR3 DNA reads TGCGCCAGCAGCAATCAGTGGGAGACCCAGTACTTC.

The chain recombines TRBV29-1 with TRBJ2-7; D remains unclear. V gave up 4 bases and J gave up 1 base, with 11 bases separating them. The CDR3 is 13 residues long. Per the germline V gene, CDR1 is SQVTM and CDR2 is ANQGSEA. CDR3 bases: TGCAGCGTTGGTCTGGAGTCGTCCTACGAGCAGTACTTC. Translation gives CSVGLESSYEQYF.

This clone was observed a handful of times. V and J are TRBV7-3 and TRBJ1-2; 10 nucleotides agree with TRBD1. The CDR3 is 14 residues long. The J segment lost 8 bases and the V segment lost 5 bases, leaving 8 bases of the junction unmatched. CDR1 and CDR2 (germline): SGHTA, FQGTGA. CDR3 sequence: CASSPPGQGNGYTF. The CDR3 DNA is TGTGCCAGCAGCCCTCCGGGACAGGGGAACGGCTACACCTTC.

There are a few counts of this clone. This chain connects TRBV7-2 to TRBJ2-5; D unclear. TRBJ2-7 explains the end of the DNA better; the J call may be wrong. CDR3 length: 15 residues. The V gene's germline CDR1 is SGHTA and CDR2 FQGNSA. The CDR3 DNA sequence: TGTGCCAGCAGCTTAGCTTCTTATGGGGTTAGCGAGCAGTACTTC. It codes for CASSLASYGVSEQYF.

The rearrangement uses TRBV7-9 and TRBJ2-2; tentatively, D is TRBD2 (5 bases). The V and J ends lost 5 bases and 7 bases respectively, with 23 bases between them. CDR1 and CDR2 from the germline V gene are SEHNR and FQNEAQ (reference sequence). CDR3 length: 17 amino acids. CDR3 sequence: CASSPEVSREFRGELFF. In DNA, the CDR3 is TGTGCCAGCAGCCCAGAGGTCAGCCGGGAATTCCGCGGGGAGCTGTTTTTT.

The rearrangement joins TRBV29-1 to TRBJ2-7; TRBD2 agrees at 10 bases. The length of the CDR3 is 13 residues. Losses at the gene ends were 4 bases for V and 3 bases for J; bases not matched to a gene: 3. From germline, CDR1 is SQVTM and CDR2 ANQGSEA. The DNA for the CDR3 is TGCAGCGTTGTACTAGCGGGATTCTACGAGCAGTACTTC. Translated: CSVVLAGFYEQYF.

V is TRBV7-9 and J is TRBJ2-3, with a weak D call TRBD2 (5 bases). Trimming removed 7 bases from V and 8 bases from J, with 10 bases in between. The CDR3 covers 11 residues. Germline V gene data show CDR1 as SEHNR and CDR2 as FQNEAQ (reference sequence). The CDR3 DNA reads TGTGCCAGCATATTCGGGATTACGCAGTATTTT. This translates into CASIFGITQYF.

V and J are TRBV19 and TRBJ1-5; D is ambiguous. V lost 2 bases, J lost 1 base, and 9 bases lay in between. In germline, CDR1 is LNHDA, CDR2 SQIVND (reference sequence). The CDR3 extends over 15 amino acids. The CDR3 region has the DNA TGTGCCAGTAGTATATCCGGTGGAAGCAATCAGCCCCAGCATTTT. As protein: CASSISGGSNQPQHF. Together with reference TRBV19 and TRBJ1-5, the CDR3 gives the full variable domain: DGGITQSPKYLFRKEGQNVTLSCEQNLNHDAMYWYRQDPGQGLRLIYYSQIVNDFQKGDIAEGYSVSREKKESFPLTVTSAQKNPTAFYLCASSISGGSNQPQHFGDGTRLSIL.

In regard to this clone: Mismatch with germline at one junction end may stem from a read error. This chain connects TRBV12-5 to TRBJ1-3; D uncertain. CDR3 length: 14 amino acids. CDR1 and CDR2 (germline): LGHNT, FRNRAP. The CDR3 here is CASGLESMAGNGDF. The CDR3 region has the DNA TGTGCTAGTGGTTTGGAATCCATGGCGGGGAACGGGGATTTT. The whole variable domain, filled in from reference TRBV12-5 and TRBJ1-3, reads DARVTQTPRHKVTEMGQEVTMRCQPILGHNTVFWYRQTMMQGLELLAYFRNRAPLDDSGMPKDRFSAEMPDATLATLKIQPSEPRDSAVYFCASGLESMAGNGDFGEGSWLTVV.

V is TRBV27 and J is TRBJ2-7; 12 nucleotides line up with TRBD2. The ends lost 4 bases at V and 0 bases at J; junction bases unmatched: 1. CDR1 and CDR2 from the germline V gene are MNHEY and SMNVEV (reference sequence). The CDR3 contains 15 residues. For the CDR3, the DNA is TGTGCCAGCAGTTCTAGCGGGAGGGCCTCCTACGAGCAGTACTTC. It encodes CASSSSGRASYEQYF.

V usage is TRBV7-9 and J usage is TRBJ2-7; D not resolved. With 1 base removed from V and 6 bases from J, the gap between germline ends came to 7 bases. Germline assignment: CDR1 SEHNR and CDR2 FQNEAQ (reference sequence). The CDR3 contains 12 residues. Written as DNA, the CDR3 is TGTGCCAGCAGCTTAGTCTTGGGCGAGCAGTACTTC. Encoded protein: CASSLVLGEQYF.

V and J are TRBV5-6 and TRBJ1-2; D unclear. This CDR3 region has 13 residues. CDR1 is SGHDT and CDR2 is YYEEEE in the germline V gene. V was trimmed by 5 bases and J by 8 bases, leaving 16 bases between them. This chain's CDR3 is CASSGGPAGGYTF. Here the CDR3 DNA reads TGTGCCAGCAGTGGAGGTCCTGCCGGGGGCTACACCTTC. The full variable domain, its missing parts supplied by reference TRBV5-6 and TRBJ1-2, is DAGVTQSPTHLIKTRGQQVTLRCSPKSGHDTVSWYQQALGQGPQFIFQYYEEEERQRGNFPDRFSGHQFPNYSSELNVNALLLGDSALYLCASSGGPAGGYTFGSGTRLTVV.

The gene calls are TRBV29-1 and TRBJ1-2, with D maybe TRBD1 (5 bases). CDR1 is SQVTM and CDR2 is ANQGSEA in the germline V gene. The CDR3 is 13 residues long. The ends were cut back, 7 bases at V and 0 bases at J, with 12 bases in the middle. The CDR3 DNA sequence: TGCAGCGCCCAGGGCGAGCCTAACTATGGCTACACCTTC. Protein: CSAQGEPNYGYTF.